Below are 2 T cell receptor beta chains sequenced from a single sample in a study of blood T cell repertoires in COVID-19. Using immunoSEQ multiplex PCR, the repertoire was profiled, and TCRdb retains in-frame clones only, with some absent. The data show 120,000 or so clones, 80% to 90% seen once. The material sequenced was peripheral blood. Source of these receptors: a man in his 70s with active or convalescent COVID-19.

V usage is TRBV5-4 and J usage is TRBJ2-5; no definite D call. CDR1 SGHNT and CDR2 YYREEE come from the germline V gene (reference sequence). The CDR3 totals 12 residues. V shed 7 bases and J shed 2 bases, with 9 bases lying between them. Here the CDR3 reads CASGLDQETQYF. CDR3 in DNA: TGTGCCAGCGGGCTGGATCAAGAGACCCAGTACTTC.

The chain carries TRBV18 and TRBJ1-4; a weak D match, TRBD1 (6 bases). Looked up from germline, CDR1 is KGHSH and CDR2 is LQKENI. The CDR3 has 17 residues. V lost 3 bases and J lost 5, with 19 bases in between. CDR3 sequence: CASSPVPPGQLNEKLFF. The DNA of the CDR3 is TGTGCCAGCTCACCCGTTCCCCCTGGACAGCTAAATGAAAAACTGTTTTTT.